A single sample gave rise to the 12 T cell receptor beta chains below, sequenced in a study of T-cell memory formation after mild COVID-19. From the 5' RACE reads, TCRdb called clonotypes with MiXCR, one entry per CDR3 protein. This sample carries just under 550,000 distinct CDR3 sequences, about 20% of them seen once, and the ten largest clones take around an eighth. Material: PBMCs or a T cell subset sorted from them (not recorded which). Receptor source: an adult woman who had mild COVID-19 (a few samples of this study predate the infection). Cell type and time point are not known.

This clonotype turned up a few times. The chain's CDR3 is CASSSPGNSEANEQYF. Written as DNA, the CDR3 is TGTGCCAGCAGCTCACCGGGGAACTCGGAGGCCAACGAGCAGTACTTC. This chain joins TRBV7-9 and TRBJ2-7; D is perhaps TRBD2 (5 bases). Germline values: CDR1 SEHNR, CDR2 FQNEAQ (reference sequence). Trimming removed 4 bases at V and 5 bases at J, with 21 bases between. The CDR3 length is 16 residues.

This clonotype was detected a few times. J is TRBJ1-1 and V is TRBV10-3; maybe TRBD1 (5 bases). Germline lookup yields CDR1 ENHRY and CDR2 SYGVKD. Between the trimmed V and J ends, which lost 4 bases and 1 base, there was a span of 10 bases. The CDR3 has 14 amino acids. The CDR3 DNA is TGTGCCATCAGTGTTCGGGGGAGGAACACTGAAGCTTTCTTT. Translated, it gives CAISVRGRNTEAFF.

The chain couples TRBV29-1 to TRBJ2-2; 7 nucleotides line up with TRBD1. The ends lost 4 bases at V and 4 bases at J; junction bases unmatched: 3. Germline V gene lookup returns CDR1 SQVTM and CDR2 ANQGSEA. The CDR3 extends over 13 amino acids. The CDR3 here is CSVGDRATGELFF. The CDR3 coding sequence is TGCAGCGTTGGCGACAGGGCCACCGGGGAGCTGTTTTTT.

V gene TRBV12-3 or TRBV12-4 combines with J gene TRBJ1-2; no clear D. V lost 6 bases and J lost 4, with 12 bases in between. The CDR3 loop spans 13 amino acids. The CDR3 nucleotides read TGTGCCAGCAGCCCCGGGGTGAGCTATGGCTACACCTTC. It translates to CASSPGVSYGYTF.

This clonotype was detected a few times. The chain has TRBV7-2 and TRBJ2-7; D call uncertain. Looked up from germline, CDR1 is SGHTA and CDR2 is FQGNSA. V was cut by 4 bases and J by 4 bases, with 14 bases left in between. This CDR3 has 14 residues. Here the CDR3 DNA reads TGTGCCAGCAGCTCATACGGGTGGGTGTACGAGCAGTACTTC. Amino acids: CASSSYGWVYEQYF.

The V call is TRBV5-1, the J call TRBJ2-2, with D uncertain. CDR3 length equals 15 residues. Trimming stripped 3 bases from V and 5 bases from J, with 14 bases between. Looked up from germline, CDR1 is SGHRS and CDR2 is YFSETQ. The CDR3 region has the DNA TGCGCCAGCAGCTCGGCCCCGGGTACAACCGGGGAGCTGTTTTTT. Translating gives CASSSAPGTTGELFF.

In its sample, this clonotype was seen a few times. The CDR3 is CASSDGGGIDIQYF. CDR3 coding DNA: TGTGCCAGCAGCGACGGGGGTGGGATAGACATTCAGTACTTC. The rearrangement uses TRBV5-6 and TRBJ2-4; D possibly corresponds to TRBD2 (6 bases). CDR3 size: 14 residues. Germline assignment: CDR1 SGHDT and CDR2 YYEEEE. The V end lost 4 bases, the J end lost 8 bases, and 16 bases lay between the germline ends.

This clonotype showed up just a few times. CDR3 protein: CASSSSGTSATDTQYF. CDR3 DNA: TGTGCCAGCAGCTCATCCGGGACTAGCGCCACAGATACGCAGTATTTT. The J gene is TRBJ2-3, the V gene TRBV7-3; 10 bases align to TRBD2. In germline, CDR1 is SGHTA, CDR2 FQGTGA. J lost 2 bases, V lost 4 bases, and 6 bases had no gene match. This CDR3 comprises 16 residues.

V is TRBV3-2 and J is TRBJ2-1; the D segment call TRBD2 is taken from the table without a DNA check. TRBV3-2 is labeled a pseudogene. The length of the CDR3 is 15 residues. The CDR3 nucleotides read TGTGCCAGCAGCCAAGAATGGGGGGAGGACAATGAGCAGTTCTTC. It encodes CASSQEWGEDNEQFF.

The chain employs TRBV25-1 and TRBJ1-2, with TRBD1 as a possible D gene (5 bases). Trimming took off 3 bases at V and 5 bases at J, with 22 bases between the two ends. This CDR3 is 17 amino acids long. Looked up from germline, CDR1 is MGHDK and CDR2 is SYGVNS. The DNA for the CDR3 is TGTGCCAGCAGTGATAGACAGTTCGTCCCAGACGAGTATGGCTACACCTTC. Translating it yields CASSDRQFVPDEYGYTF.

The chain carries TRBV4-1 and TRBJ2-1, with a possible D match to TRBD1 (5 bases). The V end was cut by 3 bases, the J end by 3 bases, with 15 bases between. The CDR3 is 16 amino acids. Germline assignment: CDR1 MGHRA and CDR2 YSYEKL. DNA of the CDR3: TGCGCCAGCAGCCAGGTCCAGACAGCCAACTACAATGAGCAGTTCTTC. Amino acids: CASSQVQTANYNEQFF.

This clonotype was counted only a few times. The CDR3 here is CASSLAEDQPQHF. The CDR3, as DNA: TGTGCCAGCAGTTTAGCTGAGGATCAGCCCCAGCATTTT. The rearrangement links TRBV27 to TRBJ1-5; D is uncertain. The V gene lost 2 bases and the J gene lost 5 bases, with 7 bases spanning the gap. CDR3 length equals 13 residues. Germline lookup yields CDR1 MNHEY and CDR2 SMNVEV (reference sequence).